One sample yielded the 14 T cell receptor beta chains listed below, sequenced in a study of early T cells in non-severe SARS-CoV-2 infection. TCRdb re-analysed the 5' RACE reads in MiXCR, keeping a single row per CDR3 protein. The data hold 55,000 to 65,000 distinct CDR3 sequences, with 8% to 9% observed a single time. Sequencing used whole blood. Receptors were obtained from an adult who was a healthcare worker with PCR-confirmed SARS-CoV-2 infection or an uninfected control (not recorded which).

V usage is TRBV24-1 and J usage is TRBJ2-5; 9 bases map to TRBD1. The CDR3 is 15 residues long. Trimming at V came to 3 bases and at J to 6 bases, leaving 7 bases not matched to a gene. Germline loops: CDR1 KGHDR, CDR2 SFDVKD. The CDR3 protein is CATSDTSDRGKTQYF. Written as DNA, the CDR3 is TGTGCCACCAGTGATACCTCTGACAGGGGGAAGACCCAGTACTTC.

The genes are TRBV7-9 and TRBJ1-1; no definite D call. Germline V gene data show CDR1 as SEHNR and CDR2 as FQNEAQ (reference sequence). Trimming pared 5 bases from V and 2 bases from J, leaving 18 bases between. The CDR3 spans 16 residues. This CDR3 is CASSPAGRRINTEAFF. In DNA, the CDR3 is TGTGCCAGCAGCCCAGCCGGGCGCAGGATAAACACTGAAGCTTTCTTT.

Many counts were recorded for this clonotype. The V gene is TRBV20-1, the J gene TRBJ2-7; D perhaps matches TRBD2 (5 bases). Deletions cut 6 bases from V and 2 bases from J, with 17 bases between. CDR1 DFQATT and CDR2 SNEGSKA come from the germline V gene (reference sequence). The CDR3 is 14 residues long. The CDR3 protein is CSAVPRGSPYEQYF. The CDR3 coding sequence is TGCAGTGCCGTCCCCCGGGGATCACCCTACGAGCAGTACTTC.

Many counts were recorded for this clonotype. CDR3 nucleotide sequence: TGTGCCAGCAGCTCTATGACAGGGCATGCTAAGGGGGAGCTGTTTTTT. Its protein is CASSSMTGHAKGELFF. V usage is TRBV5-4 and J usage is TRBJ2-2; 7 positions match TRBD1. Germline V lookup: CDR1 SGHNT, CDR2 YYREEE (reference sequence). The CDR3 is 16 residues long. V dropped 3 bases and J dropped 8; count of bases not matched to a gene: 13.

V and J are TRBV5-5 and TRBJ2-3; D unresolved. The CDR3 spans 18 residues. Deletions cut 5 bases from V and 1 base from J, with 23 bases between. Germline CDR1 reads SGHKS; CDR2 reads YYEKEE (reference sequence). CDR3 region: CASRGSPGPSVGTDTQYF. The CDR3 coding sequence is TGTGCCAGCAGGGGTAGTCCGGGCCCAAGTGTCGGCACAGATACGCAGTATTTT.

This clonotype was detected only a few times. This chain connects TRBV6-2 or TRBV6-3 to TRBJ1-1; tentatively, D is TRBD1 (6 bases). Germline assignment: CDR1 MNHEY and CDR2 SVGEGT. Between the trimmed V and J ends, which lost 8 bases and 1 base, there was a span of 17 bases. The CDR3 is 15 residues long. CDR3 coding DNA: TGTGCCAGCGAACAAAGAGGGGGGCAGAACACTGAAGCTTTCTTT. Translated: CASEQRGGQNTEAFF.

This clonotype was counted many times. This chain uses TRBV6-5 with TRBJ2-1, with D perhaps matching TRBD2 (5 bases). Germline CDR1 reads MNHEY; CDR2 reads SVGAGI. This CDR3 is 17 amino acids long. V was shortened by 4 bases and J by 0 bases, with 16 bases between the two germline ends. The DNA for the CDR3 is TGTGCCAGCAGTTTTGGAAAGATAGCGAACTCCTACAATGAGCAGTTCTTC. This encodes CASSFGKIANSYNEQFF.

This clonotype has a count of ten or more. This sequence joins TRBV11-3 and TRBJ2-5, with 11 bases aligning to TRBD2. The germline V gene has CDR1 SGHNT and CDR2 YENEEA. This CDR3 is built from 14 residues. The J segment lost 4 bases and the V segment lost 5 bases, leaving 3 bases of the junction unmatched. This CDR3 reads CASSNGLAGETQYF. CDR3 nucleotides: TGTGCCAGCAGCAATGGACTAGCGGGAGAGACCCAGTACTTC. Full variable domain (remainder filled in from reference TRBV11-3 and TRBJ2-5): EAGVVQSPRYKIIEKKQPVAFWCNPISGHNTLYWYLQNLGQGPELLIRYENEEAVDDSQLPKDRFSAERLKGVDSTLKIQPAELGDSAVYLCASSNGLAGETQYFGPGTRLLVL.

This clonotype was counted between two and nine times. The chain couples TRBV18 to TRBJ1-3, with 10 bases aligning to TRBD1. The ends lost 5 bases at V and 7 bases at J; junction bases unmatched: 5. The CDR3 runs to 14 residues. The V gene's germline CDR1 is KGHSH and CDR2 LQKENI. The CDR3 DNA reads as TGTGCCAGCTCAATGACAGGGGGCTCGAACACCATATATTTT. Translation: CASSMTGGSNTIYF. The complete variable domain, with remaining parts taken from reference TRBV18 and TRBJ1-3, reads NAGVMQNPRHLVRRRGQEARLRCSPMKGHSHVYWYRQLPEEGLKFMVYLQKENIIDESGMPKERFSAEFPKEGPSILRIQQVVRGDSAAYFCASSMTGGSNTIYFGEGSWLTVV.

This clonotype was seen repeatedly, ten times or more. The chain's CDR3 is CASRESGRAAGELFF. Here the CDR3 DNA reads TGTGCCAGCAGGGAAAGCGGGAGGGCCGCCGGGGAGCTGTTTTTT. The V call is TRBV12-3 or TRBV12-4, the J call TRBJ2-2; 10 bases line up with TRBD2. V was clipped by 6 bases and J by 6 bases; unmatched bases: 7. This CDR3 comprises 15 residues.

The gene calls are TRBV12-3 or TRBV12-4 and TRBJ2-7, with unresolved D. Trimming shortened V by 3 bases and J by 4 bases, and 13 bases separated the two germline ends. This CDR3 is built from 14 residues. The CDR3 spells CASSFVQIPYEQYF. The CDR3 DNA reads TGTGCCAGCAGTTTTGTTCAAATTCCGTACGAGCAGTACTTC.

The V call is TRBV29-1, the J call TRBJ1-1; D remains ambiguous. CDR3 length: 14 amino acids. CDR1 and CDR2 from the germline V gene are SQVTM and ANQGSEA. V lost 0 bases, J lost 4 bases, and 12 bases lay in between. The CDR3 reads CSVEDPIRSTEAFF. CDR3 DNA sequence: TGCAGCGTTGAAGATCCGATTCGGAGCACTGAAGCTTTCTTT.

The chain uses TRBV27 and TRBJ1-2; 7 bases agree with TRBD1. Germline V gene data show CDR1 as MNHEY and CDR2 as SMNVEV (reference sequence). V gave up 5 bases and J gave up 4 bases; unmatched junction bases: 7. The CDR3 consists of 14 residues. CDR3 in DNA: TGTGCCAGCAGTGGACAGGACCGGGGCTATGGCTACACCTTC. It translates to CASSGQDRGYGYTF.

The chain couples TRBV5-1 to TRBJ2-3; D ambiguous. The CDR3 has 12 residues. Germline V gene lookup returns CDR1 SGHRS and CDR2 YFSETQ. Trimming removed 4 bases at V and 0 bases at J, with 3 bases between. The CDR3 DNA follows: TGCGCCAGCAGCAAGAGCACAGATACGCAGTATTTT. Protein: CASSKSTDTQYF.